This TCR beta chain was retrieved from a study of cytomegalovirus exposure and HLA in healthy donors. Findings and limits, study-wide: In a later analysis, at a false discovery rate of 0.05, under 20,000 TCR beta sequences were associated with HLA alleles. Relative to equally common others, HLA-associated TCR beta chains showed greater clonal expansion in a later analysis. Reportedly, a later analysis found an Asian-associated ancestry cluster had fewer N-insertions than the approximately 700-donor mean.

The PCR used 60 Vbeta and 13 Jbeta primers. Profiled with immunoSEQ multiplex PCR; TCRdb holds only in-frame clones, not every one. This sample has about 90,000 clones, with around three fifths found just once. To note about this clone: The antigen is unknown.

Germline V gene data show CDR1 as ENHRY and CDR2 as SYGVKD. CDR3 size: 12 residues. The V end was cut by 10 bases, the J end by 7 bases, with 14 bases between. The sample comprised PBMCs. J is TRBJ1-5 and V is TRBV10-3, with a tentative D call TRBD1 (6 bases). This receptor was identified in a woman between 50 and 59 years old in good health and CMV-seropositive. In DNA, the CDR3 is TGTGCCACGGGGGGGGCCGGCCAGCCCCAGCATTTT. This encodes CATGGAGQPQHF.